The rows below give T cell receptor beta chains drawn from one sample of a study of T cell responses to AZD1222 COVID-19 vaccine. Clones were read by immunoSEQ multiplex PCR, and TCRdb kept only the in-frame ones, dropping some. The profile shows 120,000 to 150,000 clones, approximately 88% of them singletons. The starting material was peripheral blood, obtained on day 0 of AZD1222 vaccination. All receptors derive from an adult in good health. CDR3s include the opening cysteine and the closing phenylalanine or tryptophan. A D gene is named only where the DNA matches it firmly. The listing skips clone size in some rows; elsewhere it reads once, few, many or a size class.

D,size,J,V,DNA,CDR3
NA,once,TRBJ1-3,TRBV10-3,TGTGCCATCAGGACGGCGGAGGTAAACACCATATATTTT,CAIRTAEVNTIYF
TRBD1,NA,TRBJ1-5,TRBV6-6,TGTGCCAGCAGTACTACAGGGGGTCAGCCCCAGCATTTT,CASSTTGGQPQHF
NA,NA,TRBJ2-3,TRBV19,TGTGCCAGTAATAGGAGGGGGCAGGCCACAGATACGCAGTATTTT,CASNRRGQATDTQYF
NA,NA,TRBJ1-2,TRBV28,TGTGCCAGCAGTACAGGGCACTATGGCTACACCTTC,CASSTGHYGYTF
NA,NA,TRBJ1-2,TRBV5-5,TGTGCCAGCAGCTTGGCAGTGGCTAACTATGGCTACACCTTC,CASSLAVANYGYTF
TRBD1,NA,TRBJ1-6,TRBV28,TGTGCCAGCAGTTTATCACGACAGGGGGCCCGTAATTCACCCCTCCACTTT,CASSLSRQGARNSPLHF
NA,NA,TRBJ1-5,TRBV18,TGTGCCAGCTCACCAGCAGTCAATCAGCCCCAGCATTTT,CASSPAVNQPQHF
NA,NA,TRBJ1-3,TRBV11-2,TGTGCCAGCAGCTTAGGGACACGGGTCGGAAACACCATATATTTT,CASSLGTRVGNTIYF
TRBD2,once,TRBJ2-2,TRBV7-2,TGTGCCAGCAGCTTAGTCGGACTAGCGGGGGGCCTCACCGGGGAGCTGTTTTTT,CASSLVGLAGGLTGELFF
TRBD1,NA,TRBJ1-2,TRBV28,TGTGCCAGCATTCTCGGACAGGGGGGCTATGGCTACACCTTC,CASILGQGGYGYTF
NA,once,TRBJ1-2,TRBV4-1,TGCGCCAGCAGCCAACTTGGATTACAGGGTAACTATGGCTACACCTTC,CASSQLGLQGNYGYTF
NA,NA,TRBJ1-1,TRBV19,TGTGCCAGTAGTATTAAGATATGGAACACTGAAGCTTTCTTT,CASSIKIWNTEAFF
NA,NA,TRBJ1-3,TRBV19,TGTGCCAGTAGTATAATCAGACAAGTCTCTGGAAACACCATATATTTT,CASSIIRQVSGNTIYF
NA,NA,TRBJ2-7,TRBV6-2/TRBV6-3,TGTGCCAGCAGTTATGGGACCCAAATCCACGAGCAGTACTTC,CASSYGTQIHEQYF
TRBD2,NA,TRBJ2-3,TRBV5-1,TGCGCCAGCAGCTTGGCAGCGGGGCGCACAGATACGCAGTATTTT,CASSLAAGRTDTQYF
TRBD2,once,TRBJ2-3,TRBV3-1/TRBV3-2,TGTGCCAGCAGCCACGCCCCGAGCCCTACTAGCGGGGATACGCAGTATTTT,CASSHAPSPTSGDTQYF
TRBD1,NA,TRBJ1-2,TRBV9,TGTGCCAGCAGCGAACAGGGGGTCCCTTATGGCTACACCTTC,CASSEQGVPYGYTF
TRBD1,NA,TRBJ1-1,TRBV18,TGTGCCAGCTCACCTACCTCCTTGACAGGGAGTAAGATGAACACTGAAGCTTTCTTT,CASSPTSLTGSKMNTEAFF
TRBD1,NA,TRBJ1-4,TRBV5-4,TGTGCCAGCAGCGACAGGGGCGGTGAAAAACTGTTTTTT,CASSDRGGEKLFF
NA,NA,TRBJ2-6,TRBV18,TGTGCCAGCTCACCCGACAGGATCTCTGGGGCCAACGTCCTGACTTTC,CASSPDRISGANVLTF
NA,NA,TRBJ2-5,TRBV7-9,TGTGCCAGCAGCTTAGACAGCCTAGAGACCCAGTACTTC,CASSLDSLETQYF
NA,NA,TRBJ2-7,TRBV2,TGTGCCAGCAGTGAAGTACTGGGGGTCGAGCAGTACTTC,CASSEVLGVEQYF
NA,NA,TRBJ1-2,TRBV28,TGTGCCAGCAAGTTTCAGGACAGTCTAAACTATGGCTACACCTTC,CASKFQDSLNYGYTF
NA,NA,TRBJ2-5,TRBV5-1,TGCGCCAGCAGCCGATCGGGACACCAGCAACAAGAGACCCAGTACTTC,CASSRSGHQQQETQYF
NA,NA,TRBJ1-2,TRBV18,TGTGCCAGCTCGTCGGCCCTCCCTGCCAGGGGAGATGGCTACACCTTC,CASSSALPARGDGYTF
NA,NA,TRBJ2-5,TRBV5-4,TGTGCCAGCAGCTTTCCTTCTACAGAGACCCAGTACTTC,CASSFPSTETQYF
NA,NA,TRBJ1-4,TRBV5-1,TGCGCCAGCAGCGCAGGTTCGGCGACTAATGAAAAACTGTTTTTT,CASSAGSATNEKLFF
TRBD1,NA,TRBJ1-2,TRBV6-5,TGTGCCAGCAACCCGCGGGACAGAAACTATGGCTACACCTTC,CASNPRDRNYGYTF
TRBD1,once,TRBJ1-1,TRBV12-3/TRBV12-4,TGTGCCAGCAGTTCAGGGGGGGCAGGAGCTTTCTTT,CASSSGGAGAFF
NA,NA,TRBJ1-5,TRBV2,TGTGCCAGCAGCGAAACAGGGCGAGGGCAGCCCCAGCATTTT,CASSETGRGQPQHF
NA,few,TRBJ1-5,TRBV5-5,TGTGCCAGCAGCCTGGGGCAGGGACATCAGCCCCAGCATTTT,CASSLGQGHQPQHF
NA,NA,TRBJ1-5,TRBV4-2,TGTGCCAGCAGCCAAGATGAGAGAAATAGCAATCAGCCCCAGCATTTT,CASSQDERNSNQPQHF
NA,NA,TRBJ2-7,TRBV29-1,TGCAGCGTTGAACAGGGAAGGTCCTACGAGCAGTACTTC,CSVEQGRSYEQYF
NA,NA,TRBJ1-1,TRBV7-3,TGTGCCAGCAGCCCCGGGCCCTCTTCTGAAGCTTTCTTT,CASSPGPSSEAFF
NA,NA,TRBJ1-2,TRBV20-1,TGCAGTGCTAGTGACACCGCTAACTATGGCTACACCTTC,CSASDTANYGYTF
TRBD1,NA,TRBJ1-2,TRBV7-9,TGTGCCAGCAGCCCGCGACAGGGCCCTAACTATGGCTACACCTTC,CASSPRQGPNYGYTF
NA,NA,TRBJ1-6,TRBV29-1,TGCAGCGTGGCGCGAGCGGAGGGTTCACCCCTCCACTTT,CSVARAEGSPLHF
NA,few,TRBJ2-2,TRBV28,TGTGCCAGCTGGGTTAGGCAGTCCCCCGGGGAGCTGTTTTTT,CASWVRQSPGELFF
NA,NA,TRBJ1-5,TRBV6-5,TGTGCCAGCAGTTTAAGCGGAGGGGGTAATCAGCCCCAGCATTTT,CASSLSGGGNQPQHF
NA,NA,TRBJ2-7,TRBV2,TGTGCCAGCCTTAGGGACCTCACCTACGAGCAGTACTTC,CASLRDLTYEQYF
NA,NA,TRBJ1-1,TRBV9,TGTGCCAGCAGCGTAGGACCGGGCAAGGGCACTGAAGCTTTCTTT,CASSVGPGKGTEAFF
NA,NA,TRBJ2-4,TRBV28,TGTGCCAGCAGCCTAAACCGCCGTGACATTCAGTACTTC,CASSLNRRDIQYF
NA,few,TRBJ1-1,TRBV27,TGTGCCAGCAGACCCGCCTCCGGGACACACACTGAAGCTTTCTTT,CASRPASGTHTEAFF
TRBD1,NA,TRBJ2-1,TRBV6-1,TGTGCCAGCAGTGAAGCTGGGACAGGGGGTGTGTTAGGTGAGCAGTTCTTC,CASSEAGTGGVLGEQFF
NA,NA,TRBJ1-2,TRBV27,TGTGCCAGCAGTTTAGCAGGGTACCATGGCTACACCTTC,CASSLAGYHGYTF
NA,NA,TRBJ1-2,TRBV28,TGTGCCAGCAGTCGAGGCTACTATGGCTACACCTTC,CASSRGYYGYTF
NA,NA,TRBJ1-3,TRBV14,TGTGCCAGCAGCCAAGGGGGTTCCTCTGGAAACACCATATATTTT,CASSQGGSSGNTIYF
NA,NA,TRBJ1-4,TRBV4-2,TGTGCCAGCAGCCAAGATTGGGACACAGGGAGTCAGTTTTTT,CASSQDWDTGSQFF
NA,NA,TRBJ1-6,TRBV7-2,TGTGCCAGCAGCTTGACCCTGCACGGGGATTCACCCCTCCACTTT,CASSLTLHGDSPLHF
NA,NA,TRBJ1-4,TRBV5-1,TGCGCCAGCAGCTCGGGACTACAGGTGGGGCAAGAAAAACTGTTTTTT,CASSSGLQVGQEKLFF
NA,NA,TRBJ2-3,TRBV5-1,TGCGCCAGCAGCTTGGGGAACCCCACAGATACGCAGTATTTT,CASSLGNPTDTQYF
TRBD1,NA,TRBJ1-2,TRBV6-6,TGTGCCAGCAGTTCTCGGACAGGGGGTAGCTATGGCTACACCTTC,CASSSRTGGSYGYTF
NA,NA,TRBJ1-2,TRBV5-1,TGCGCCAGCAGCTTGTTGTCGTCTACTAACTATGGCTACACCTTC,CASSLLSSTNYGYTF
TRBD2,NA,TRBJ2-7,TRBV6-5,TGTGCCAGCAGTTACTCGAGCGGGGGGGCCGGATACGAGCAGTACTTC,CASSYSSGGAGYEQYF
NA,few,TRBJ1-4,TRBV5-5,TGTGCCAGCAGCTTGACAGACGATGGAAAACTGTTTTTT,CASSLTDDGKLFF
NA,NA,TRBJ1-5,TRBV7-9,TGTGCCAGCAGCGCCCGGATTGGTCAGCCCCAGCATTTT,CASSARIGQPQHF
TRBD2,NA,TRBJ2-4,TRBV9,TGTGCCAGCAGCCCCACCCAAGGTCCTGTAGCGGGGGGAAGGAACATTCAGTACTTC,CASSPTQGPVAGGRNIQYF
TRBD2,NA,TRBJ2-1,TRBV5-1,TGCGCCAGCAGCTTGGGACTAGCGGACAATGAGCAGTTCTTC,CASSLGLADNEQFF
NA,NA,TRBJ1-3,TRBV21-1,TGTGCCAGCAGCAAAGTTAGTGGCTCTTCTGGAAACACCATATATTTT,CASSKVSGSSGNTIYF